A single sample gave rise to the 25 T cell receptor beta chains below, sequenced in a study of cytomegalovirus exposure and HLA in healthy donors. A multiplex PCR was run with 60 Vbeta primers and 13 Jbeta primers. TCRdb keeps only in-frame clones here, not all; method: immunoSEQ multiplex PCR. The profile shows about 190,000 clones, roughly 75% of them singletons. Input material: PBMCs. These receptors all stem from a man aged 30 to 39 in good health and CMV-seropositive.

This clone was seen just once. The gene calls are TRBV29-1 and TRBJ1-1, with a tentative D call TRBD1 (5 bases). The CDR3 runs 14 residues. Between the trimmed V and J ends, which lost 2 bases and 5 bases, there was a span of 15 bases. Germline CDR1 and CDR2: SQVTM and ANQGSEA. In DNA, the CDR3 is TGCAGCGTTGAATTACCGGAGGGGAGAACTGAAGCTTTCTTT. Translation gives CSVELPEGRTEAFF.

V gene TRBV2 combines with J gene TRBJ2-1; 15 bases agree with TRBD2. The CDR3 is 16 amino acids. The V and J ends lost 4 bases and 9 bases, in that order; junction bases with no gene match: 7. Germline V CDR1 and CDR2: SNHLY, FYNNEI. The CDR3 DNA sequence: TGTGCCAGCAGTGGTTCTAGGACTAGCGGGGGGGTTGAGCAGTTCTTC. It translates to CASSGSRTSGGVEQFF.

This rearrangement joins TRBV30 to TRBJ2-7; D unresolved. This CDR3 is 13 amino acids long. Germline assignment: CDR1 GTSNPN and CDR2 SVGIG (reference sequence). The V end lost 1 base, the J end lost 2 bases, and 9 bases lay between the germline ends. The CDR3, as DNA: TGTGCCTGGAGTGAACAGCCCGCCTACGAGCAGTACTTC. This codes for CAWSEQPAYEQYF.

The V and J genes are TRBV4-3 and TRBJ2-7, with D perhaps matching TRBD1 (5 bases). This CDR3 has 14 amino acids. Germline V gives CDR1 LGHNA, CDR2 YSLEER. V shed 4 bases and J shed 2 bases, with 12 bases lying between them. The CDR3 sequence is CASSLSQGTYEQYF. CDR3 bases: TGCGCCAGCAGCCTTAGTCAGGGAACCTACGAGCAGTACTTC.

A word on this clone: Other nucleotide sequences from this sample produce the same CDR3. The chain has TRBV6-5 and TRBJ1-3; 7 bases map to TRBD1. The CDR3 totals 15 residues. Germline loops: CDR1 MNHEY, CDR2 SVGAGI. The V segment lost 6 bases and the J segment 2 bases; nucleotides outside the gene matches: 7. CDR3 sequence (DNA): TGTGCCAGCAGGAGGGGGCCGGGGGCTGGAAACACCATATATTTT. This gives the protein CASRRGPGAGNTIYF.

This chain connects TRBV28 to TRBJ2-7; 9 bases map to TRBD2. The CDR3 has 14 residues. Germline values: CDR1 MDHEN, CDR2 SYDVKM. V lost 11 bases and J lost 2; bases outside the gene matches: 10. The CDR3 bases are TGTGCCGCAGGGCTAGCGGGAACGACCTACGAGCAGTACTTC. Its translation: CAAGLAGTTYEQYF.

V usage is TRBV7-9 and J usage is TRBJ1-5, with a tentative D call TRBD1 (6 bases). Germline values: CDR1 SEHNR, CDR2 FQNEAQ (reference sequence). This CDR3 region has 15 residues. The V and J ends lost 4 bases and 4 bases respectively, with 14 bases between them. The CDR3 DNA is TGTGCCAGCAGCTCCGACAGGACGGGAAATCAGCCCCAGCATTTT. Translated: CASSSDRTGNQPQHF.

This chain connects TRBV5-1 to TRBJ1-4; perhaps TRBD1 as D (5 bases). CDR1 and CDR2 from the germline V gene are SGHRS and YFSETQ. The CDR3 has 14 amino acids. The germline V and J ends were trimmed by 0 bases and 5 bases, with 8 bases remaining between them. The CDR3 nucleotides read TGCGCCAGCAGCTTGGGACAGTGGAATGAAAAACTGTTTTTT. Translating gives CASSLGQWNEKLFF.

This clone occurred a few times. The chain has TRBV2 and TRBJ2-7; 9 positions agree with TRBD1. V lost 4 bases, J lost 4 bases, and 5 bases stayed unmatched. The CDR3 runs to 14 residues. CDR1 SNHLY and CDR2 FYNNEI come from the germline V gene. The CDR3 DNA follows: TGTGCCAGCAGTGCCGGGACAGGGAGGTACGAGCAGTACTTC. Translating it yields CASSAGTGRYEQYF.

The chain employs TRBV6-1 and TRBJ2-3; 11 positions agree with TRBD2. Germline-derived CDR1 and CDR2 are MNHNS and SASEGT. The junction had 4 bases not matched to a gene; V was cut back by 7 bases and J by 1 base. The CDR3 is 15 amino acids. The chain's CDR3 is CASIPLAGGTDTQYF. The DNA for the CDR3 is TGTGCCAGCATTCCACTAGCGGGGGGCACAGATACGCAGTATTTT.

The chain recombines TRBV19 with TRBJ1-1; D might be TRBD1 (5 bases). The CDR3 length is 15 residues. Trimming left V 7 bases short and J 3 bases short, with 18 bases between. Germline V gives CDR1 LNHDA, CDR2 SQIVND (reference sequence). CDR3 nucleotides: TGTGCCAGTACTCGGACGGCAGCGGGGGACACTGAAGCTTTCTTT. The encoded protein is CASTRTAAGDTEAFF. Supplemented by reference TRBV19 and TRBJ1-1, the full variable domain reads DGGITQSPKYLFRKEGQNVTLSCEQNLNHDAMYWYRQDPGQGLRLIYYSQIVNDFQKGDIAEGYSVSREKKESFPLTVTSAQKNPTAFYLCASTRTAAGDTEAFFGQGTRLTVV.

This chain joins TRBV6-5 and TRBJ1-4; no clear D. Trimming shortened V by 0 bases and J by 7 bases, and 6 bases separated the two germline ends. CDR1 MNHEY and CDR2 SVGAGI come from the germline V gene. The CDR3 length is 13 residues. CDR3 in DNA: TGTGCCAGCAGTTACTCGTTCTCTGAAAAACTGTTTTTT. The encoded protein is CASSYSFSEKLFF.

On this clone itself: At one end the junction does not follow the germline gene, possibly because of a read error. The rearrangement uses TRBV7-9 and TRBJ2-7, with 11 positions matching TRBD1. The CDR3 runs 16 residues. Germline CDR1 reads SEHNR; CDR2 reads FQNEAQ (reference sequence). This CDR3 reads CSSSPPGDRGTYEQYF. DNA for the CDR3: TGTTCCAGCAGCCCCCCGGGGGACAGGGGGACCTACGAGCAGTACTTC. Together with reference TRBV7-9 and TRBJ2-7, the CDR3 gives the full variable domain: DTGVSQNPRHKITKRGQNVTFRCDPISEHNRLYWYRQTLGQGPEFLTYFQNEAQLEKSRLLSDRFSAERPKGSFSTLEIQRTEQGDSAMYLCSSSPPGDRGTYEQYFGPGTRLTVT.

This clone was observed a few times. The chain recombines TRBV30 with TRBJ2-7; 8 positions agree with TRBD1. V lost 5 bases, J lost 3 bases, and 6 bases stayed unmatched. Germline-derived CDR1 and CDR2 are GTSNPN and SVGIG (reference sequence). CDR3 length equals 13 residues. The CDR3 DNA follows: TGTGCCTGGGGACAGGGAAGAGTCTACGAGCAGTACTTC. Amino acids: CAWGQGRVYEQYF.

The V call is TRBV27, the J call TRBJ2-7; tentatively, D is TRBD2 (6 bases). V gave up 6 bases and J gave up 5 bases, with 14 bases separating them. This CDR3 has 13 amino acids. Germline loops: CDR1 MNHEY, CDR2 SMNVEV (reference sequence). CDR3 residues: CASRRTGGDEQYF. In nucleotides, the CDR3 is TGTGCCAGCAGACGGACTGGAGGGGACGAGCAGTACTTC.

The chain links TRBV10-3 to TRBJ2-3, with 12 positions matching TRBD1. The germline CDR1 and CDR2 sequences are ENHRY and SYGVKD. The CDR3 totals 16 residues. Unmatched junction bases numbered 9, after V lost 5 bases and J lost 6 bases. The CDR3, as DNA: TGTGCCATCAGTAGGTCGGGACAGGGGGCAGGTGATACGCAGTATTTT. Residues: CAISRSGQGAGDTQYF.

This clone was counted only a few times. The chain recombines TRBV7-2 with TRBJ1-2; 8 bases map to TRBD1. Unmatched junction bases numbered 5, after V lost 4 bases and J lost 7 bases. CDR1 is SGHTA, CDR2 FQGNSA, per germline. The length of the CDR3 is 13 residues. The chain's CDR3 is CASSSTGGGGYTF. In DNA, the CDR3 is TGTGCCAGCAGCTCAACAGGGGGGGGTGGCTACACCTTC.

The sample holds a few counts of this clone. The J gene is TRBJ2-5, the V gene TRBV30, with D possibly matching TRBD2 (5 bases). The V end lost 0 bases, the J end lost 9 bases, and 11 bases lay between the germline ends. This CDR3 has 12 residues. Germline CDR1 GTSNPN, CDR2 SVGIG (reference sequence). The CDR3 region is CAWSVLSGAQYF. CDR3 in DNA: TGTGCCTGGAGTGTACTCAGCGGAGCCCAGTACTTC.

This chain links TRBV9 with TRBJ1-4; the D gene is possibly TRBD1 (6 bases). Trimming stripped 1 base from V and 8 bases from J, with 15 bases between. CDR1 SGDLS and CDR2 YYNGEE come from the germline V gene. The CDR3 sequence is 15 residues long. The CDR3 loop is CASSVSPGEREKLFF. CDR3 bases: TGTGCCAGCAGCGTATCTCCAGGGGAGAGGGAAAAACTGTTTTTT.

This chain uses TRBV6-5 with TRBJ1-4; D is unresolved. The germline V gene encodes CDR1 MNHEY and CDR2 SVGAGI. This CDR3 contains 13 residues. V was shortened by 6 bases and J by 8 bases, with 13 bases between the two germline ends. The CDR3, as DNA: TGTGCCAGCAGACCTTTACACCGAGAAAAACTGTTTTTT. As protein: CASRPLHREKLFF.

This chain connects TRBV29-1 to TRBJ1-2; no definite D call. The germline V gene encodes CDR1 SQVTM and CDR2 ANQGSEA. V lost 5 bases and J lost 7, with 17 bases in between. The CDR3 runs 13 residues. CDR3 DNA: TGCAGCGTTCGAGGTCGGGATGGTAGTGGCTACACCTTC. Protein product: CSVRGRDGSGYTF.

The chain combines TRBV18 with TRBJ1-3; D is unresolved. The CDR3 totals 17 residues. Trimming left V 4 bases short and J 1 base short, with 17 bases between. Per the germline V gene, CDR1 is KGHSH and CDR2 is LQKENI. Here the CDR3 reads CASSLAVGRASGNTIYF. The CDR3 DNA sequence: TGTGCCAGCTCACTCGCGGTCGGCAGAGCTTCTGGAAACACCATATATTTT.

CDR3 coding DNA: TGTGCCAGCAGTGAAGCGCACCGGACTTTGAGGGATACGCAGTATTTT. Its translation is CASSEAHRTLRDTQYF. The V gene is TRBV6-1, the J gene TRBJ2-3; TRBD2 might be the D (5 bases). This CDR3 is 16 amino acids long. Trimming stripped 0 bases from V and 6 bases from J, with 16 bases between. Germline loops: CDR1 MNHNS, CDR2 SASEGT.

DNA for the CDR3: TGTGCCAGCAGCTTAACCCCGCAGGGCGCGGGATCCTACGAGCAGTACTTC. It codes for CASSLTPQGAGSYEQYF. The chain couples TRBV7-9 to TRBJ2-7, with a tentative D call TRBD2 (6 bases). Trimming removed 2 bases at V and 1 base at J, with 18 bases between. The CDR3 spans 17 residues. Germline assignment: CDR1 SEHNR and CDR2 FQNEAQ (reference sequence).

The chain employs TRBV5-8 and TRBJ2-3, with 10 positions matching TRBD2. V trimming: 4 bases; J trimming: 2 bases; junction bases outside the gene matches: 7. Germline loops: CDR1 SGHTS, CDR2 YDEGEE. There are 16 residues in the CDR3. The CDR3 DNA reads TGTGCCAGCAGCGCCTTGCTAGCGGGGGTCACAGATACGCAGTATTTT. Its protein is CASSALLAGVTDTQYF.